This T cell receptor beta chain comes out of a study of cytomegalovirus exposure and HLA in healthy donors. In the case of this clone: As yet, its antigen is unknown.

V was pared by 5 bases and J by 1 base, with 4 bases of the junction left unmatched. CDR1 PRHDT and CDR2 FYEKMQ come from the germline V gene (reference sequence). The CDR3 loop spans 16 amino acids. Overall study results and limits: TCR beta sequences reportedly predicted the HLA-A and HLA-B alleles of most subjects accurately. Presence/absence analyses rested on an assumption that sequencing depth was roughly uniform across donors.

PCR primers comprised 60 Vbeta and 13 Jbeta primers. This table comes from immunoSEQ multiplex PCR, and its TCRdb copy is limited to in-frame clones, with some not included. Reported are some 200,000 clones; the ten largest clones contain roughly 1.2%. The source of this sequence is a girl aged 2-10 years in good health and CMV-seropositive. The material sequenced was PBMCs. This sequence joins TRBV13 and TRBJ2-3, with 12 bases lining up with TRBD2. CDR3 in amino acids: CASSPRTSGGTDTQYF. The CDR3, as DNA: TGTGCCAGCAGCCCGCGGACTAGCGGGGGCACAGATACGCAGTATTTT.